This is a list of T cell receptor beta chains from one sample in a study of T cell changes during pregnancy in multiple sclerosis. The method was immunoSEQ multiplex PCR; TCRdb's version includes in-frame clones alone and lacks a portion of them. Of some 31,000 clones listed, roughly 89% are singletons. Sequences were derived from CD8+ T cells from peripheral blood mononuclear cells, sampled in the second trimester of pregnancy. These TCRs come from a female donor in good health, enrolled as a control in a pregnancy study. Each CDR3 is given with its conserved first and last residue. The order of the fields is clone size, D gene, V gene, J gene, CDR3 DNA, CDR3 protein. A D gene is named only where the DNA matches it firmly. Clone size appears in some rows only: once, few, many, or a class for an expanded clone.

>-|TRBD1|TRBV4-2|TRBJ1-4
TGTGCCAGCAGCCGCCGGGACAGCATTGGGGCAACTAATGAAAAACTGTTTTTT
CASSRRDSIGATNEKLFF
>-|-|TRBV6-5|TRBJ1-2
TGTGCCAGCAGTTACCGCGGTGACGCTGGCTACACCTTC
CASSYRGDAGYTF
>-|TRBD1|TRBV6-4|TRBJ2-1
TGTGCCAGCAGTGACTCTATGGCAGGGGGCAATGAGCAGTTCTTC
CASSDSMAGGNEQFF
>-|-|TRBV2|TRBJ1-2
TGTGCCAGCTACGGGGGAGTGACAAACTACTATGGCTACACCTTC
CASYGGVTNYYGYTF
>-|-|TRBV2|TRBJ2-7
TGTGCCAGCAGTGAAGGGGCAGCCTACTACGAGCAGTACTTC
CASSEGAAYYEQYF
>-|TRBD2|TRBV18|TRBJ2-1
TGTGCCAGCTCACCCACGGGGGGGCCCTACGCCGATGAGCAGTTCTTC
CASSPTGGPYADEQFF
>-|TRBD1|TRBV4-3|TRBJ2-2
TGCGCCAGCAGTCAGGGGGTCAGCACCGGGGAGCTGTTTTTT
CASSQGVSTGELFF
>once|-|TRBV6-5|TRBJ1-1
TGTGCCAGCACCCTCGGGGGAGCTCTGAACACTGAAGCTTTCTTT
CASTLGGALNTEAFF
>-|-|TRBV9|TRBJ2-1
TGTGCCAGCAGCTCTTCGGGGGACAATGAGCAGTTCTTC
CASSSSGDNEQFF
>-|-|TRBV7-8|TRBJ1-1
TGTGCCAGCAGCTCGGGATCATGGAACACTGAAGCTTTCTTT
CASSSGSWNTEAFF
>-|-|TRBV7-9|TRBJ1-3
TGTGCCAGCAGCTTTGAGCTTTCTGGAAACACCATATATTTT
CASSFELSGNTIYF
>-|-|TRBV4-3|TRBJ1-1
TGCGCCAGCAGCCAAAGACTGATGAACACTGAAGCTTTCTTT
CASSQRLMNTEAFF
>-|-|TRBV27|TRBJ2-7
TGTGCCACCGTGGGCCAGAACCCCTCCTACGAGCAGTACTTC
CATVGQNPSYEQYF
>-|-|TRBV12-5|TRBJ1-2
TGTGCTAGTGGTTTTGACAGCCACTATGGCTACACCTTC
CASGFDSHYGYTF
>once|TRBD1|TRBV2|TRBJ1-2
TGTGCCAGCGAAAAGGGACAGAACTATGGCTACACCTTC
CASEKGQNYGYTF
>few|-|TRBV6-6|TRBJ2-7
TGTGCCAGCAGTTACACAGGGAGTCAGGACGAGCAGTACTTC
CASSYTGSQDEQYF
>-|TRBD2|TRBV5-4|TRBJ2-3
TGTGCCAGCAGCTTAGGACTAGCGGGGGCCTACACAGATACGCAGTATTTT
CASSLGLAGAYTDTQYF
>-|TRBD1|TRBV7-9|TRBJ1-1
TGTGCCAGCAGCCACCTAGGGACAGATGAAGCTTTCTTT
CASSHLGTDEAFF
>-|-|TRBV19|TRBJ1-1
TGTGCCAGTAGTATCCAAATCCTGACAAATTTGATGATGAACACTGAAGCTTTCTTT
CASSIQILTNLMMNTEAFF
>-|-|TRBV4-1|TRBJ2-1
TGCGCCAGCAGCCGCACAGGGAATGAGCAGTTCTTC
CASSRTGNEQFF
>-|TRBD1|TRBV2|TRBJ1-2
TGTGCCAGCAGTGAAGCCCGGACAGGGGTAGTAGATGGCTACACCTTC
CASSEARTGVVDGYTF
>-|-|TRBV15|TRBJ1-5
TGTGCCACCAGCACGAGTGGGCCCCAGCATTTT
CATSTSGPQHF
>-|TRBD2|TRBV10-3|TRBJ2-2
TGTGCCATCAGGGAATCACTAGCGGGGGGAACGAACACCGGGGAGCTGTTTTTT
CAIRESLAGGTNTGELFF